This is a list of T cell receptor beta chains from one sample in a study of blood T cell repertoires in COVID-19. Using immunoSEQ multiplex PCR, the repertoire was profiled, and TCRdb retains in-frame clones only, with some absent. Of approximately 190,000 clones in the sample, less than 90% are singletons; the top ten hold 2.1%. Sequencing used peripheral blood. All receptors derive from a man aged 65 to 79 with active or convalescent COVID-19. Both conserved end residues are part of each CDR3. The order of the fields is clone size, V gene, J gene, D gene, CDR3 DNA, CDR3 protein. The D gene is left open where the match is weak. Clone sizes are given selectively: once, few, many, or a class where the clone is expanded.

>NA|TRBV3-1/TRBV3-2|TRBJ1-3|TRBD1
TGTGCCAGCGAAGAGGGACAGGGCTCTGGAAACACCATATATTTT
CASEEGQGSGNTIYF
>NA|TRBV28|TRBJ1-3|NA
TGTGCCAGCATCTCTTTCAGCTCTGGAAACACCATATATTTT
CASISFSSGNTIYF
>NA|TRBV15|TRBJ2-1|TRBD2
TGTGCCGTGACTAGCGGGAGAGGGGGATCCTACAATGAGCAGTTCTTC
CAVTSGRGGSYNEQFF
>NA|TRBV7-8|TRBJ2-2|TRBD2
TGTGCCAGCAGCCTGAAGCGGGACTCTTTGAACACCGGGGAGCTGTTTTTT
CASSLKRDSLNTGELFF
>NA|TRBV6-2/TRBV6-3|TRBJ1-2|NA
TGTGCCAGCAGTTACCAGGGGATGGCCTACACCTTC
CASSYQGMAYTF
>NA|TRBV5-4|TRBJ2-2|NA
TGTGCCAGCAGCTTTTATGAGGGCACCGGGGAGCTGTTTTTT
CASSFYEGTGELFF
>NA|TRBV29-1|TRBJ2-5|TRBD1
TGCAGCCCCAGACAGGGGGAGACCCAGTACTTC
CSPRQGETQYF
>NA|TRBV28|TRBJ2-1|NA
TGTGCCAGCAGCCCGGGAACGGCGATATCTCATGAGCAGTTCTTC
CASSPGTAISHEQFF
>NA|TRBV27|TRBJ1-6|NA
TGTGCCAGCAGTTCCCCGGGAGAGTATAATTCACCCCTCCACTTT
CASSSPGEYNSPLHF
>NA|TRBV20-1|TRBJ2-3|NA
TGCAGTGCTCGCCGGGAGCCAGCCCCGTTT
CSARREPAPF
>few|TRBV6-2/TRBV6-3|TRBJ2-1|NA
TGTGCCAGCAGTTTATGGCAGGAGGGTTCCTACAATGAGCAGTTCTTC
CASSLWQEGSYNEQFF
>NA|TRBV11-2|TRBJ2-7|NA
TGTGCCAGCAGCTTAGAGTCACGGTTGAACGAGCAGTACTTC
CASSLESRLNEQYF
>NA|TRBV28|TRBJ1-1|TRBD1
TGTGCCAGCAGTTTCCCGACAGGGGCGGCTTCAGCTTTCTTT
CASSFPTGAASAFF
>NA|TRBV7-2|TRBJ2-7|NA
TGTGCCAGCACCCCGGGACTTCTCTACGAGCAGTACTTC
CASTPGLLYEQYF
>NA|TRBV25-1|TRBJ1-5|NA
TGTGCCAGCAGTTCACAGGGTGGGGTTATCTGGGGCAATCAGCCCCAGCATTTT
CASSSQGGVIWGNQPQHF
>NA|TRBV3-1/TRBV3-2|TRBJ2-7|NA
TGTGCCAGCAGCCAAGTGTGGACGGGGAGTTACGAGCAGTACTTC
CASSQVWTGSYEQYF
>NA|TRBV11-2|TRBJ2-7|NA
TGTGCCAGCAGCTTCGGGGTCGAGCAGTACTTC
CASSFGVEQYF
>NA|TRBV6-5|TRBJ1-1|NA
TGTGCCAGCAGTTACTCGGGCACAAAGAACACTGAAGCTTTCTTT
CASSYSGTKNTEAFF
>once|TRBV19|TRBJ1-5|NA
TGTGCCAGTTTTGGCACAAATAGCAATCAGCCCCAGCATTTT
CASFGTNSNQPQHF
>NA|TRBV7-9|TRBJ1-4|NA
TGTGCCAGCAGCTTAGCGCGGGTTGAAAAACTGTTTTTT
CASSLARVEKLFF
>NA|TRBV28|TRBJ2-4|NA
TGTGCCAGCAGGCGAAGACAGCTAGCCAAAAACATTCAGTACTTC
CASRRRQLAKNIQYF
>NA|TRBV19|TRBJ1-5|NA
TGTGCCAGTAGTACTACCGGGGGAGGGTTATTTCAGCCCCAGCATTTT
CASSTTGGGLFQPQHF
>NA|TRBV5-6|TRBJ1-5|TRBD1
TGTGCCAGCAGCTCATGGGACAGGGTAAATCAGCCCCAGCATTTT
CASSSWDRVNQPQHF
>NA|TRBV18|TRBJ2-3|TRBD2
TGTGCCAGCTCACCACCCCCTAGCGGGAGGGCGGATACGCAGTATTTT
CASSPPPSGRADTQYF
>once|TRBV10-2|TRBJ2-7|TRBD1
TGCGCCAGGGTATCCCTGGGACAGGGGATTTCCGAGCAGTACTTC
CARVSLGQGISEQYF
>NA|TRBV7-2|TRBJ2-3|TRBD2
TGTGCCAGCAGCTTAGCGCGGGCGGGAGGGAAAACAGATACGCAGTATTTT
CASSLARAGGKTDTQYF
>NA|TRBV12-3/TRBV12-4|TRBJ1-1|NA
TGTGCCAGCAGCCGGACATCGAACACTGAAGCTTTCTTT
CASSRTSNTEAFF
>NA|TRBV2|TRBJ1-4|TRBD1
TGTGCCAGCAGTGCGGGCCGGACAGGGGGAAGTGAAAAACTGTTTTTT
CASSAGRTGGSEKLFF
>NA|TRBV7-9|TRBJ2-7|NA
TGTGCCAGCAGCTTAAGCTATTACGAGCAGTACTTC
CASSLSYYEQYF
>NA|TRBV5-1|TRBJ2-7|TRBD2
TGCGCCAGCAGCGGGAGGGTTGGCGGCCCCCCCTACGAGCAGTACTTC
CASSGRVGGPPYEQYF
>NA|TRBV6-6|TRBJ1-5|NA
TGTGCCAGCAGTTATGGCAGGTTAAGCAATCAGCCCCAGCATTTT
CASSYGRLSNQPQHF
>NA|TRBV19|TRBJ2-3|NA
TGTGCCACCATGGGCAGAAGCACAGATACGCAGTATTTT
CATMGRSTDTQYF
>NA|TRBV24-1|TRBJ2-1|NA
TGTGCCACCAGTGATTTGACTAGTTATAATCCCAATGAGCAGTTCTTC
CATSDLTSYNPNEQFF
>NA|TRBV12-2|TRBJ2-7|NA
TGTGCAAGTCGCTTAGCGTGGAGGGGACAGTACTTC
CASRLAWRGQYF
>once|TRBV7-8|TRBJ2-7|NA
TGTGCCAGCAGCTTAGGAGGGACCCGGGGGGAGCAGTACTTC
CASSLGGTRGEQYF
>NA|TRBV9|TRBJ2-3|TRBD2
TGTGCCAGCAGCGCCCTCGGGGGGATTGTCACAGATACGCAGTATTTT
CASSALGGIVTDTQYF
>NA|TRBV9|TRBJ2-5|NA
TGTGCCAGCAGCTCACGCCCAGCGAGCCAAGAGACCCAGTACTTC
CASSSRPASQETQYF
>once|TRBV5-1|TRBJ1-4|TRBD1
TGCGCCAGCAGCTTGGTGGGACAGGGTACTAATGAAAAACTGTTTTTT
CASSLVGQGTNEKLFF
>NA|TRBV5-1|TRBJ1-3|TRBD1
TGCGCCAGCAGCACAGGGGGCACTGGAAACACCATATATTTT
CASSTGGTGNTIYF
>NA|TRBV12-3/TRBV12-4|TRBJ1-2|TRBD1
TGTGCCAGCAGTACATACAGGGGGAACGGCTACACCTTC
CASSTYRGNGYTF
>once|TRBV28|TRBJ2-5|TRBD1
TGTGCCAGCAGTTTATGGGGGACAGGGGGAACTGGGACCCAGTACTTC
CASSLWGTGGTGTQYF
>NA|TRBV9|TRBJ2-2|NA
TGTGCCAGCAGCGTAGCCGGTACCGGGGAGCTGTTTTTT
CASSVAGTGELFF
>few|TRBV6-5|TRBJ1-6|NA
TGTGCCAGCAGTTACTCCCAGGGATTGTATAATTCACCCCTCCACTTT
CASSYSQGLYNSPLHF
>NA|TRBV11-2|TRBJ1-3|NA
TGTGCCAGCAGCCCGACACCAGGACTCTCTGGAAACACCATATATTTT
CASSPTPGLSGNTIYF
>NA|TRBV2|TRBJ1-2|NA
TGTGCCAGCAAAAGAGACGGGGGGCGTGGAGACTATGGCTACACCTTC
CASKRDGGRGDYGYTF
>NA|TRBV7-8|TRBJ2-7|NA
TGTGCCAGCAGCCCCAACTACGAGCAGTACTTC
CASSPNYEQYF
>NA|TRBV24-1|TRBJ1-5|NA
TGTGCCACCAGTGACGCCCGAGGGCTCCATCAGCCCCAGCATTTT
CATSDARGLHQPQHF
>NA|TRBV2|TRBJ1-2|NA
TGTGCCAGCAGCGCTACAGGGTTGGATGGCTACACCTTC
CASSATGLDGYTF
>NA|TRBV27|TRBJ1-6|NA
TGTGCCAGCAGTTTAGGACATTTTTCTTCACCCCTCCACTTT
CASSLGHFSSPLHF
>NA|TRBV5-1|TRBJ2-5|NA
TGCGCCAGCAGCTTGGCCGGACTACAAGAGACCCAGTACTTC
CASSLAGLQETQYF
>once|TRBV6-5|TRBJ1-6|NA
TGTGCCAGCAGTTGGGGGGGCCGACTTTTTGCCTCACCCCTCCACTTT
CASSWGGRLFASPLHF
>NA|TRBV4-3|TRBJ2-5|NA
TGCGCCAGCAGCAAGAACCTAGGAGAGACCCAGTACTTC
CASSKNLGETQYF
>NA|TRBV4-1|TRBJ2-1|NA
TGCGCCAGCAGCCAAGAATGGCTAGCAACGCAGAATGAGCAGTTCTTC
CASSQEWLATQNEQFF
>NA|TRBV29-1|TRBJ2-7|NA
TGCAGCGTTGTGGGCGGGACCTACGAGCAGTACTTC
CSVVGGTYEQYF
>NA|TRBV19|TRBJ1-4|TRBD1
TGTGCCAGTAGTCAGGGGGCTCGGGAAAAACTGTTTTTT
CASSQGAREKLFF
>once|TRBV5-4|TRBJ2-3|TRBD1
TGTGCCAGCAGCTTGAGCTCTGCCCTAGCAGGGGGAGATACGCAGTATTTT
CASSLSSALAGGDTQYF
>NA|TRBV28|TRBJ1-5|TRBD1
TGTGCCAGCAGTTTTATACCGGGACAGGGGGCAGATCAGCCCCAGCATTTT
CASSFIPGQGADQPQHF